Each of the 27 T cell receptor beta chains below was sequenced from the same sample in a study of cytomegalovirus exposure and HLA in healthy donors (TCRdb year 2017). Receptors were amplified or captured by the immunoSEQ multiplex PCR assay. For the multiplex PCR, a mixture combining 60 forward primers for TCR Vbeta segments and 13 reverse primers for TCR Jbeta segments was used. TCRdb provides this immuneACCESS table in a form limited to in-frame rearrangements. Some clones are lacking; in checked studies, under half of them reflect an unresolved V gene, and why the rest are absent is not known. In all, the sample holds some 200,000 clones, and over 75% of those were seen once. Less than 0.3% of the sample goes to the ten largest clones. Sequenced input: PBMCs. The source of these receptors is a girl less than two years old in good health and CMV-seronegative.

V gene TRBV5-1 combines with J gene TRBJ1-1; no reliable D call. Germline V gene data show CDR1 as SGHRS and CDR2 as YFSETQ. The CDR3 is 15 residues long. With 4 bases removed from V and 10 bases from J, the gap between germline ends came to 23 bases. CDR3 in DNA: TGCGCCAGCAGCCCTTTGGTCCCTAGAGGGTTGTTAGCTTTCTTT. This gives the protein CASSPLVPRGLLAFF.

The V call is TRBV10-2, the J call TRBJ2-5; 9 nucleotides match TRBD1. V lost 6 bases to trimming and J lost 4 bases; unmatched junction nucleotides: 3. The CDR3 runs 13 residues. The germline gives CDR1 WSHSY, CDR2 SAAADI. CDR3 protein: CASRDRGLETQYF. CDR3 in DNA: TGCGCCAGCAGGGACAGGGGATTAGAGACCCAGTACTTC.

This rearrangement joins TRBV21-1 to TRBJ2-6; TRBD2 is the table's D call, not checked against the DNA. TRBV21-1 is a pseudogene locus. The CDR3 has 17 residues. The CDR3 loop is CASSKNYADSGANVLTF. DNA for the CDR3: TGTGCCAGCAGCAAAAACTACGCCGACTCTGGGGCCAACGTCCTGACTTTC.

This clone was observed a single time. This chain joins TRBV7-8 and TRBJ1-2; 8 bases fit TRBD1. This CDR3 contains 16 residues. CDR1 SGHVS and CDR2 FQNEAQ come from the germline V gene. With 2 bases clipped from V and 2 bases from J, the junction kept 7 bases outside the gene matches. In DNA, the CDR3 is TGTGCCAGCAGCTTAAGGGACAGGACGTTAAACTATGGCTACACCTTC. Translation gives CASSLRDRTLNYGYTF.

The CDR3 DNA reads TGTGCCATCAGTGCCAGGACAGGTATGAACACTGAAGCTTTCTTT. It encodes CAISARTGMNTEAFF. V gene TRBV10-3 combines with J gene TRBJ1-1, with 7 bases identical to TRBD1. This CDR3 is built from 15 residues. In germline, CDR1 is ENHRY, CDR2 SYGVKD. The trim removed 4 bases at V and 0 bases at J, leaving 5 bases unmatched.

This chain's CDR3 is CAWTRVENTIYF. The CDR3 coding sequence is TGTGCCTGGACCCGGGTGGAAAACACCATATATTTT. The J gene is TRBJ1-3, the V gene TRBV30; D is ambiguous. The CDR3 is 12 residues long. Per germline, CDR1 GTSNPN and CDR2 SVGIG (reference sequence). The germline V and J ends were trimmed by 4 bases and 6 bases, with 10 bases remaining between them. Full variable domain (outside the CDR3, taken from reference TRBV30 and TRBJ1-3): SQTIHQWPATLVQPVGSPLSLECTVEGTSNPNLYWYRQAAGRGLQLLFYSVGIGQISSEVPQNLSASRPQDRQFILSSKKLLLSDSGFYLCAWTRVENTIYFGEGSWLTVV.

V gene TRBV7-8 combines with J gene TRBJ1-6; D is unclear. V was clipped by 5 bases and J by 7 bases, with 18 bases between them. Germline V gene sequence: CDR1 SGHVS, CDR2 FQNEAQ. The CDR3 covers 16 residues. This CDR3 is CASSRQVSRENSPLHF. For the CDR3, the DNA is TGTGCCAGCAGCCGCCAAGTTAGTCGTGAAAATTCACCCCTCCACTTT.

CDR3 DNA: TGTGCCACCGTGACAAACTATGGCTACACCTTC. Protein product: CATVTNYGYTF. The chain uses TRBV6-5 and TRBJ1-2; no reliable D call. V lost 10 bases and J lost 2, with 8 bases in between. Germline lookup yields CDR1 MNHEY and CDR2 SVGAGI. The CDR3 runs 11 residues.

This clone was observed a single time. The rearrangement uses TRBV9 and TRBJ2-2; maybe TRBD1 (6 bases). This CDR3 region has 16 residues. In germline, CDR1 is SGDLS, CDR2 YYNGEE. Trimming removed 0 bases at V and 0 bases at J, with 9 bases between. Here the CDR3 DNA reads TGTGCCAGCAGCGTAGCAGGGGCTACGAACACCGGGGAGCTGTTTTTT. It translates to CASSVAGATNTGELFF.

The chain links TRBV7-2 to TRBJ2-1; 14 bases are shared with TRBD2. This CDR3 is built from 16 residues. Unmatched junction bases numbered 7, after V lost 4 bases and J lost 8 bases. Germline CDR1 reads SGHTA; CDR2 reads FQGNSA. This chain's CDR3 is CASSSVGTSGSDEQFF. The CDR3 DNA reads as TGTGCCAGCAGCTCGGTGGGGACTAGCGGGAGCGATGAGCAGTTCTTC.

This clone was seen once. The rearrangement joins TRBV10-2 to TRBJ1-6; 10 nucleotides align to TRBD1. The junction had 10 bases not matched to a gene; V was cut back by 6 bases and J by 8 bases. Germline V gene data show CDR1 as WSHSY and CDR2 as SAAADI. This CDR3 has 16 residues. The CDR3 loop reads CASSHLSTGGYSPLHF. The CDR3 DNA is TGCGCCAGCAGCCACTTATCGACAGGGGGCTATTCACCCCTCCACTTT.

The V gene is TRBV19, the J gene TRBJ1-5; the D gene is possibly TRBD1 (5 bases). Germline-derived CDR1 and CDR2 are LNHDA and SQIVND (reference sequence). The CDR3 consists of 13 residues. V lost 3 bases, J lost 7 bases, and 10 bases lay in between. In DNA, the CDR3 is TGTGCCAGTAGTATTCAGGGTCGCCAGCCCCAGCATTTT. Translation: CASSIQGRQPQHF.

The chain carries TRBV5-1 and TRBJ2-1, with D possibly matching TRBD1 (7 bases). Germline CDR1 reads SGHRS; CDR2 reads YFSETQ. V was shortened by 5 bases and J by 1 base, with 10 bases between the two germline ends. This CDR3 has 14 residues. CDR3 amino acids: CASSSGGSYNEQFF. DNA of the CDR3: TGCGCCAGCAGTTCAGGGGGGTCCTACAATGAGCAGTTCTTC.

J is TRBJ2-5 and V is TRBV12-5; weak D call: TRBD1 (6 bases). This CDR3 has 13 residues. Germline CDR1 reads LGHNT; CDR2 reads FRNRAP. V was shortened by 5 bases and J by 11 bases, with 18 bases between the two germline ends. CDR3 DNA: TGTGCTAGTGGTCCCTCGGGACATAATGAGCAGTACTTC. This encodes CASGPSGHNEQYF.

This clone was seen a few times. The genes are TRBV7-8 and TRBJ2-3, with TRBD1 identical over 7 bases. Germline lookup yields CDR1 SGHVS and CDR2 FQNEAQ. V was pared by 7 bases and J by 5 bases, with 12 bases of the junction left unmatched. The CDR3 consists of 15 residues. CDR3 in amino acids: CASTQTRGLEDTQYF. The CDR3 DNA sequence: TGTGCCAGCACGCAGACAAGGGGGCTTGAAGATACGCAGTATTTT.

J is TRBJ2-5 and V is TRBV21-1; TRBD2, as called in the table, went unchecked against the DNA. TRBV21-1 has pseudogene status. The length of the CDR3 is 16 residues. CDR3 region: CASSKGQRELWETQYF. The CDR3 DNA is TGTGCCAGCAGCAAAGGGCAGCGGGAGTTGTGGGAGACCCAGTACTTC.

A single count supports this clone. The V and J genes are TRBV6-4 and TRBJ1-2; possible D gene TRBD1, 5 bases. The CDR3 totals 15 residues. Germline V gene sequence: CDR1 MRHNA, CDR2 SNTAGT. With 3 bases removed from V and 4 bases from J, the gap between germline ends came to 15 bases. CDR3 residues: CASSERGGNTYGYTF. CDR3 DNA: TGTGCCAGCAGTGAGCGCGGGGGGAACACCTATGGCTACACCTTC.

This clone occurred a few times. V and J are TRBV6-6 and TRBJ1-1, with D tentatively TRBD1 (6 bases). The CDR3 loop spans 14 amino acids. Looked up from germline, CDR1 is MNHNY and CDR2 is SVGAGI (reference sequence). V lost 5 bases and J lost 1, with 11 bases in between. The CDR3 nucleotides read TGTGCCAGCAGTGGTACCAGGGGGAACACTGAAGCTTTCTTT. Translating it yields CASSGTRGNTEAFF.

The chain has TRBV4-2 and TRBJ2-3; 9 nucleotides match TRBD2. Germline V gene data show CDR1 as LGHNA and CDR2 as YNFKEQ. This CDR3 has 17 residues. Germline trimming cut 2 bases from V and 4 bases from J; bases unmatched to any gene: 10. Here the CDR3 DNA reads TGTGCCAGCAGCCAATATAGCGGGGGTGGGTTTGCAGATACGCAGTATTTT. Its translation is CASSQYSGGGFADTQYF.

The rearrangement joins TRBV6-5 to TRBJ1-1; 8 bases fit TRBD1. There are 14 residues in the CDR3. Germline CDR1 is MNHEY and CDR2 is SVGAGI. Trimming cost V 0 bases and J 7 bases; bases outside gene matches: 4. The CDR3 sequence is CASSYSRGRGEAFF. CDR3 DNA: TGTGCCAGCAGTTACTCCAGGGGGCGTGGTGAAGCTTTCTTT.

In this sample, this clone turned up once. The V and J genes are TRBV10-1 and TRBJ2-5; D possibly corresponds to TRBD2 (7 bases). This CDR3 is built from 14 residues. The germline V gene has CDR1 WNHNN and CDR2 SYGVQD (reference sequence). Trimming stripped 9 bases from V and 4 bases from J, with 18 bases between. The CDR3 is CARNVAGALETQYF. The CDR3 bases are TGCGCCAGGAATGTGGCGGGGGCTCTAGAGACCCAGTACTTC.

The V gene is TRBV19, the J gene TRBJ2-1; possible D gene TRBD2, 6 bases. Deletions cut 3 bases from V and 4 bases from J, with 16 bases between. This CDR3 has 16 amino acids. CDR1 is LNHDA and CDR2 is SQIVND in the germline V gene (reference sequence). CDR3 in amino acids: CASSMGGGGTYNEQFF. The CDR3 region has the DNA TGTGCCAGTAGTATGGGCGGCGGCGGGACTTACAATGAGCAGTTCTTC.

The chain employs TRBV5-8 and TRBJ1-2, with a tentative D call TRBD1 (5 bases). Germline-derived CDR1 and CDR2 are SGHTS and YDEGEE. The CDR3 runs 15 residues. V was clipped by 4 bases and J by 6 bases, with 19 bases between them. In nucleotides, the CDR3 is TGTGCCAGCAGCCCCCCCGTATGGACAATGGATGGCTACACCTTC. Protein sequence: CASSPPVWTMDGYTF. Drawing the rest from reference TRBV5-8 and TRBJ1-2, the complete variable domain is EAGVTQSPTHLIKTRGQQATLRCSPISGHTSVYWYQQALGLGLQFLLWYDEGEERNRGNFPPRFSGRQFPNYSSELNVNALELEDSALYLCASSPPVWTMDGYTFGSGTRLTVV.

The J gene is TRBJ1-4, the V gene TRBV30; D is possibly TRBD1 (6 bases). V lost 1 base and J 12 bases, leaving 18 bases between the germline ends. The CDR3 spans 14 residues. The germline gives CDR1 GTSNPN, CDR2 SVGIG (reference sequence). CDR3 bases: TGTGCCTGGAGTGGCCTAAGGACAGCGCAGGAACTGTTTTTT. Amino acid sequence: CAWSGLRTAQELFF.

The CDR3 region is CASSQGQGYTEAFF. The CDR3 DNA follows: TGTGCCAGCAGCCAAGGGCAGGGTTACACTGAAGCTTTCTTT. The chain couples TRBV4-2 to TRBJ1-1; D possibly corresponds to TRBD1 (5 bases). Germline V gene data show CDR1 as LGHNA and CDR2 as YNFKEQ. The CDR3 is 14 amino acids. V dropped 1 base and J dropped 3 bases, with 9 bases sitting between them.

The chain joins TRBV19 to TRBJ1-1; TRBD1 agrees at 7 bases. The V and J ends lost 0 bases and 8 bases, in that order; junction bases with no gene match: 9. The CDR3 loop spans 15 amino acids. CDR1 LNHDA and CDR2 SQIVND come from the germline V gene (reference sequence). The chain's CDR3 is CASSIDRYTDREAFF. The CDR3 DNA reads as TGTGCCAGTAGTATAGATCGGTATACGGACAGGGAAGCTTTCTTT.

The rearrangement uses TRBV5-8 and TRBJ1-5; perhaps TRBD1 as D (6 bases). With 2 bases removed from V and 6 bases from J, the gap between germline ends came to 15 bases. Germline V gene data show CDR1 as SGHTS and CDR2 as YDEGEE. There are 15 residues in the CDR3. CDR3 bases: TGTGCCAGCAGCTTAGGGACGGGGGGGGCTCAGCCCCAGCATTTT. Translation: CASSLGTGGAQPQHF.